This TCR beta chain was observed in a study of blood T cell repertoires in COVID-19. Study-wide background: Acute-phase and convalescent COVID-19 samples originated in the United States, Italy and Spain. The cDNA or gDNA used as material had been derived from T cells, B-cell-depleted T cells, or PBMCs.

CDR3 size: 16 residues. Germline V gene lookup returns CDR1 LGHNA and CDR2 YNFKEQ. The V end was cut by 0 bases, the J end by 0 bases, with 9 bases between. As processed by the authors: From reference gene primer amplification, estimates of nucleated cell counts were derived. Measured with immunoSEQ multiplex PCR; TCRdb has only the in-frame clones, and not every one. D and trimming were read from the DNA, whereas the V and J calls and clone size are those reported in that table. The sample lists around 120,000 clones, around 89% occurring once. Sequencing input: peripheral blood. This chain connects TRBV4-2 to TRBJ1-5, with a possible D match to TRBD1 (5 bases). The receptor comes from a human donor in a cohort sampled during active COVID-19. The CDR3 sequence: CASSQDLGVSNQPQHF. The CDR3 nucleotides read TGTGCCAGCAGCCAAGATCTAGGGGTTAGCAATCAGCCCCAGCATTTT.